A single sample gave rise to the 16 T cell receptor beta chains below, sequenced in a study of blood T cell repertoires in COVID-19. TCRdb's copy holds only in-frame clones and misses some; the assay was immunoSEQ multiplex PCR. Of under 200,000 clones in the sample, 80% to 85% are singletons; the top ten hold about 2.7%. Sequencing used peripheral blood. Every receptor here comes from a human donor with acute or convalescent COVID-19. The donor label of this sample is uncertain.

This chain joins TRBV19 and TRBJ1-6, with D maybe TRBD1 (6 bases). The germline CDR1 and CDR2 sequences are LNHDA and SQIVND (reference sequence). The CDR3 extends over 14 amino acids. V lost 3 bases and J 7 bases, leaving 10 bases between the germline ends. The CDR3 reads CASSIQGMNSPLHF. The CDR3 bases are TGTGCCAGTAGTATTCAGGGGATGAATTCACCCCTCCACTTT.

A few counts support this clone. The chain employs TRBV27 and TRBJ2-5, with a weak D call TRBD2 (6 bases). In germline, CDR1 is MNHEY, CDR2 SMNVEV (reference sequence). Trimming cost V 6 bases and J 10 bases, with 21 bases left between them. CDR3 size: 14 residues. The CDR3 reads CASSSNGGIGSQYF. The CDR3 DNA is TGTGCCAGCAGCTCTAACGGCGGGATCGGGAGCCAGTACTTC.

This sequence joins TRBV3-1 (or the pseudogene TRBV3-2) and TRBJ1-3; D is unclear. V was cut by 0 bases and J by 11 bases, with 14 bases left in between. CDR1 and CDR2 (germline): LGHDT, YNNKEL (reference sequence). This CDR3 contains 14 residues. The CDR3 loop is CASSQDNFREAIYF. The CDR3 DNA follows: TGTGCCAGCAGCCAAGATAACTTCCGGGAGGCCATATATTTT.

This clone is a singleton in its sample. The chain couples TRBV6-6 to TRBJ2-5; D is perhaps TRBD2 (5 bases). The CDR3 extends over 15 amino acids. Trimming removed 0 bases from V and 0 bases from J, with 8 bases in between. Looked up from germline, CDR1 is MNHNY and CDR2 is SVGAGI (reference sequence). CDR3 coding DNA: TGTGCCAGCAGTTACTCGGTCGGGGACCAAGAGACCCAGTACTTC. This translates into CASSYSVGDQETQYF.

The chain couples TRBV7-9 to TRBJ2-5; 8 nucleotides line up with TRBD1. Trimming at V came to 5 bases and at J to 2 bases, leaving 4 bases not matched to a gene. CDR1 and CDR2 (germline): SEHNR, FQNEAQ (reference sequence). CDR3 length equals 14 residues. The CDR3 DNA reads as TGTGCCAGCAGCCCACGACAGGGGCAAGAGACCCAGTACTTC. Protein product: CASSPRQGQETQYF.

This rearrangement joins TRBV7-8 to TRBJ2-1; 9 nucleotides agree with TRBD2. This CDR3 has 16 amino acids. Looked up from germline, CDR1 is SGHVS and CDR2 is FQNEAQ. The V segment lost 5 bases and the J segment 6 bases; nucleotides outside the gene matches: 11. CDR3 loop: CASSPEGLASGNEQFF. In DNA form, the CDR3 reads TGTGCCAGCAGCCCGGAGGGACTAGCATCGGGCAATGAGCAGTTCTTC.

The chain uses TRBV7-9 and TRBJ1-6, with 10 bases fitting TRBD1. The CDR3 spans 16 residues. Germline loops: CDR1 SEHNR, CDR2 FQNEAQ (reference sequence). The ends lost 5 bases at V and 4 bases at J; junction bases unmatched: 5. The CDR3 sequence: CASSPTGGPYNSPLHF. DNA of the CDR3: TGTGCCAGCAGCCCGACAGGGGGCCCGTATAATTCACCCCTCCACTTT.

The genes are TRBV19 and TRBJ2-3; D remains ambiguous. This CDR3 spans 15 amino acids. Germline V gene sequence: CDR1 LNHDA, CDR2 SQIVND (reference sequence). The ends were cut back, 7 bases at V and 4 bases at J, with 18 bases in the middle. The DNA of the CDR3 is TGTGCCAGTACCCCCAGAGCCCTGGGCGCAGATACGCAGTATTTT. Residues: CASTPRALGADTQYF.

The genes are TRBV6-5 and TRBJ1-1, with 11 bases fitting TRBD1. Germline CDR1 MNHEY, CDR2 SVGAGI. The CDR3 has 15 amino acids. J lost 9 bases, V lost 4 bases, and 10 bases had no gene match. CDR3 sequence: CASSSNPGQGAKAFF. CDR3 DNA: TGTGCCAGCAGTTCCAACCCTGGACAGGGGGCAAAAGCTTTCTTT.

The J gene is TRBJ1-1, the V gene TRBV3-1 (or the pseudogene TRBV3-2), with D possibly matching TRBD1 (5 bases). Germline-derived CDR1 and CDR2 are LGHDT and YNNKEL (reference sequence). The V and J ends lost 5 bases and 4 bases respectively, with 14 bases between them. The CDR3 loop spans 14 amino acids. The chain's CDR3 is CASSYGTLGTEAFF. CDR3 nucleotides: TGTGCCAGCAGCTACGGGACTTTGGGCACTGAAGCTTTCTTT.

The chain has TRBV6-1 and TRBJ1-5, with D tentatively TRBD1 (5 bases). The CDR3 runs 17 residues. Germline V gene data show CDR1 as MNHNS and CDR2 as SASEGT. V lost 0 bases and J 0 bases, leaving 12 bases between the germline ends. The CDR3 protein is CASSEAYRLYSNQPQHF. The DNA of the CDR3 is TGTGCCAGCAGTGAAGCATACAGGTTATATAGCAATCAGCCCCAGCATTTT.

The chain carries TRBV6-5 and TRBJ2-2; tentative D call: TRBD2 (5 bases). V lost 7 bases and J 7 bases, leaving 13 bases between the germline ends. There are 13 residues in the CDR3. CDR1 is MNHEY, CDR2 SVGAGI, per germline. CDR3: CASNRGSNGELFF. CDR3 coding DNA: TGTGCCAGCAACCGGGGTAGTAACGGGGAGCTGTTTTTT.

The V and J genes are TRBV19 and TRBJ2-2; 15 positions agree with TRBD2. The CDR3 loop spans 16 amino acids. Per germline, CDR1 LNHDA and CDR2 SQIVND (reference sequence). Trimming at V came to 3 bases and at J to 4 bases, leaving 0 bases not matched to a gene. The CDR3 here is CASSMGLAGGTGELFF. CDR3 nucleotide sequence: TGTGCCAGTAGTATGGGACTAGCGGGGGGCACCGGGGAGCTGTTTTTT.

The CDR3 region has the DNA TGTGCCAGCTCACCTCATCCGCCAGGAGGGGAAAAACTGTTTTTT. Its protein is CASSPHPPGGEKLFF. The chain couples TRBV18 to TRBJ1-4; D uncertain. Germline V gene sequence: CDR1 KGHSH, CDR2 LQKENI. CDR3 length: 15 residues. V dropped 3 bases and J dropped 8 bases, with 16 bases sitting between them.

This clone was observed a single time. This rearrangement joins TRBV7-3 to TRBJ2-1, with 10 nucleotides matching TRBD2. This CDR3 has 14 residues. The germline V gene has CDR1 SGHTA and CDR2 FQGTGA. The junction had 6 bases not matched to a gene; V was cut back by 4 bases and J by 9 bases. CDR3 DNA: TGTGCCAGCAGCTCCTTACTAGCGGGGAGTGAGCAGTTCTTC. Its protein product is CASSSLLAGSEQFF.

The chain uses TRBV10-3 and TRBJ2-1, with 11 bases that match TRBD1. This CDR3 is built from 15 residues. Germline lookup yields CDR1 ENHRY and CDR2 SYGVKD. Losses at the gene ends were 7 bases for V and 7 bases for J; bases not matched to a gene: 9. CDR3 residues: CAITMDRGQGNEQFF. The CDR3 nucleotides read TGTGCCATCACGATGGACAGGGGGCAGGGGAATGAGCAGTTCTTC.